This is a list of T cell receptor beta chains from one sample in a study of T-cell memory formation after mild COVID-19. TCRdb independently ran MiXCR on the 5' RACE reads; one entry per CDR3 protein. The sample contains 550,000 to 650,000 distinct CDR3 sequences, around 16% of which appear only once. Sample: PBMCs or a T cell subset sorted from them (not recorded which). The receptor set was obtained from an adult woman who had mild COVID-19 (a few samples of this study predate the infection). Cell type and time point are not known. Each CDR3 is given with its conserved first and last residue. Each record gives: V gene, clone size, D gene, J gene, CDR3 protein, CDR3 DNA. A D gene is named only where the DNA matches it firmly. Where a row states a size, it is once, few, many or the class of an expanded clone; other rows omit it.

>TRBV6-6|few|NA|TRBJ2-5
CASSPPSSGRETQYF
TGTGCCAGCAGCCCCCCGTCGAGTGGGCGAGAGACCCAGTACTTC
>TRBV5-4|few|NA|TRBJ2-7
CASSWGGNSYEQYF
TGTGCCAGCAGCTGGGGCGGGAACTCCTACGAGCAGTACTTC
>TRBV10-3|few|NA|TRBJ2-2
CAISEVVATGELFF
TGTGCCATCAGTGAAGTAGTAGCAACCGGGGAGCTGTTTTTT
>TRBV4-3|few|TRBD1|TRBJ2-7
CASSPGLGTGLYEQYF
TGCGCCAGCAGCCCCGGCCTGGGGACAGGTCTCTACGAGCAGTACTTC
>TRBV7-9|NA|NA|TRBJ2-3
CASSLGERVHADTQYF
TGTGCCAGCAGCTTAGGGGAGCGAGTGCACGCAGATACGCAGTATTTT
>TRBV5-5|few|NA|TRBJ2-1
CASSFRQGPYNEQFF
TGTGCCAGCAGCTTCCGGCAGGGACCTTACAATGAGCAGTTCTTC
>TRBV24-1|few|NA|TRBJ2-1
CATSDFPGLTSSYNEQFF
TGTGCCACCAGTGATTTTCCGGGACTGACGAGCTCCTACAATGAGCAGTTCTTC
>TRBV4-1|NA|NA|TRBJ2-3
CASSPLRPTDTQYF
TGCGCCAGCAGCCCATTAAGACCTACAGATACGCAGTATTTT
>TRBV29-1|NA|NA|TRBJ2-1
CSVEEPEYNEQFF
TGCAGCGTTGAAGAACCCGAGTACAATGAGCAGTTCTTC
>TRBV20-1|few|NA|TRBJ2-2
CSASYENTGELFF
TGCAGTGCTAGTTATGAGAACACCGGGGAGCTGTTTTTT
>TRBV5-5|few|NA|TRBJ2-7
CASGPTGFSSYEQYF
TGTGCCAGCGGTCCTACTGGGTTTTCGTCCTACGAGCAGTACTTC
>TRBV11-3|NA|TRBD1|TRBJ2-7
CASSLRTGPANEQYF
TGTGCCAGCAGCTTAAGGACAGGTCCCGCCAACGAGCAGTACTTC
>TRBV4-2|NA|NA|TRBJ1-1
CASSQPGARTEAFF
TGTGCCAGCAGCCAACCGGGGGCGCGGACTGAAGCTTTCTTT
>TRBV2|NA|NA|TRBJ2-7
CASRRKEYEQYF
TGTGCCAGCAGGAGAAAGGAATACGAGCAGTACTTC
>TRBV12-3/TRBV12-4|many|NA|TRBJ2-7
CASSFKGLSSYEQYF
TGTGCCAGCAGTTTTAAGGGGCTGAGCTCCTACGAGCAGTACTTC
>TRBV30|NA|NA|TRBJ1-4
CAWSVTQKNEKLFF
TGTGCCTGGAGTGTGACACAAAAAAATGAAAAACTGTTTTTT
>TRBV24-1|many|TRBD2|TRBJ2-7
CATSVLAGAFYEQYF
TGTGCCACCAGTGTTCTAGCGGGGGCCTTCTACGAGCAGTACTTC
>TRBV6-1|NA|NA|TRBJ1-2
CASSEHTSGGYTF
TGTGCCAGCAGTGAGCATACCTCTGGGGGCTACACCTTC
>TRBV11-2|NA|TRBD1|TRBJ1-4
CASSLESGGGEKLFF
TGTGCCAGCAGCTTAGAGTCAGGGGGCGGTGAAAAACTGTTTTTT
>TRBV5-1|many|NA|TRBJ2-2
CASSLLTGSGELFF
TGCGCCAGCAGCCTCCTCACAGGGTCGGGGGAGCTGTTTTTT
>TRBV5-1|few|NA|TRBJ2-3
CASSLDQADTQYF
TGCGCCAGCAGCTTGGATCAGGCAGATACGCAGTATTTT
>TRBV5-1|NA|TRBD1|TRBJ1-1
CASSQRQGLQNTEAFF
TGCGCCAGCAGCCAGCGACAGGGGCTCCAGAACACTGAAGCTTTCTTT
>TRBV4-1|few|NA|TRBJ1-1
CASSQGEGVGTEAFF
TGCGCCAGCAGCCAAGGAGAGGGGGTAGGCACTGAAGCTTTCTTT
>TRBV27|few|NA|TRBJ2-6
CASSPLQGASGANVLTF
TGTGCCAGCAGTCCACTGCAGGGAGCCTCTGGGGCCAACGTCCTGACTTTC
>TRBV29-1|many|NA|TRBJ1-2
CSVKGSSLSGYTF
TGCAGCGTTAAAGGGTCATCCCTTAGCGGCTACACCTTC
>TRBV18|few|NA|TRBJ1-5
CASSPSGVGDQPQHF
TGTGCCAGCTCACCATCAGGGGTTGGCGATCAGCCCCAGCATTTT
>TRBV12-3/TRBV12-4|NA|TRBD1|TRBJ1-4
CASSFQGAIGKLFF
TGTGCCAGCAGTTTTCAGGGGGCCATCGGAAAACTGTTTTTT
>TRBV20-1|few|NA|TRBJ2-7
CSARHSYGQTYEQYF
TGCAGTGCTAGACACTCTTACGGGCAAACCTACGAGCAGTACTTC
>TRBV4-2|NA|NA|TRBJ2-3
CASSALGKSTDTQYF
TGTGCCAGCAGCGCCCTGGGAAAGAGCACAGATACGCAGTATTTT
>TRBV29-1|few|NA|TRBJ2-3
CSVIPSVGDTQYF
TGCAGCGTTATCCCGTCGGTGGGAGATACGCAGTATTTT
>TRBV7-2|few|TRBD2|TRBJ2-1
CASSKGLTNNEQFF
TGTGCCAGCAGCAAGGGACTAACAAACAATGAGCAGTTCTTC
>TRBV11-2|few|NA|TRBJ1-2
CATGGNYGYTF
TGTGCCACCGGGGGTAACTATGGCTACACCTTC
>TRBV12-3/TRBV12-4|NA|NA|TRBJ1-1
CASSFTALNTEAFF
TGTGCCAGCAGTTTCACGGCTTTGAACACTGAAGCTTTCTTT
>TRBV7-9|NA|NA|TRBJ2-1
CASREEQFF
TGTGCCAGCAGGGAGGAGCAGTTCTTC
>TRBV4-1|NA|NA|TRBJ2-6
CASSQSQPSGANVLTF
TGCGCCAGCAGCCAAAGTCAGCCCTCTGGGGCCAACGTCCTGACTTTC
>TRBV6-2/TRBV6-3|NA|TRBD2|TRBJ2-7
CASSTTSGRTYEQYF
TGTGCCAGCAGCACCACTAGCGGGAGAACCTACGAGCAGTACTTC
>TRBV12-3/TRBV12-4|NA|NA|TRBJ2-7
CASSLSRGRLYEQYF
TGTGCCAGCAGTTTATCCCGGGGGAGACTCTACGAGCAGTACTTC
>TRBV24-1|NA|NA|TRBJ2-6
CATSDRSTSGANVLTF
TGTGCCACCAGTGATAGGAGCACCTCTGGGGCCAACGTCCTGACTTTC
>TRBV4-1|many|NA|TRBJ2-7
CASSHPVDGSFSYEQYF
TGCGCCAGCAGCCATCCCGTGGACGGATCCTTCTCCTACGAGCAGTACTTC
>TRBV23-1|NA|NA|TRBJ2-7
CASSLGGRGMSSYEQYF
TGCGCCAGCAGCCTGGGGGGACGGGGCATGAGCTCCTACGAGCAGTACTTC
>TRBV7-9|few|NA|TRBJ1-4
CASSSDWVWEKLFF
TGTGCCAGCAGCTCCGACTGGGTATGGGAAAAACTGTTTTTT
>TRBV6-5|NA|TRBD1|TRBJ2-7
CASRTGAAYEQYF
TGTGCCAGCAGAACAGGGGCTGCCTACGAGCAGTACTTC
>TRBV12-3/TRBV12-4|NA|TRBD2|TRBJ2-3
CASNPLSVAGGGAQYF
TGTGCCAGCAACCCTTTGTCGGTAGCGGGTGGAGGTGCGCAGTATTTT
>TRBV28|few|NA|TRBJ2-4
CASMDAAKNIQYF
TGTGCCAGTATGGACGCAGCGAAAAACATTCAGTACTTC
>TRBV20-1|once|TRBD2|TRBJ2-3
CSAVKTSGGFTDTQYF
TGCAGTGCTGTTAAGACTAGCGGGGGGTTCACAGATACGCAGTATTTT
>TRBV5-1|many|TRBD2|TRBJ2-7
CASSLGWGGSAYEQYF
TGCGCCAGCAGCTTGGGATGGGGGGGTTCGGCCTACGAGCAGTACTTC
>TRBV5-1|NA|NA|TRBJ1-6
CASSEGGDSPLHF
TGCGCCAGCAGCGAGGGGGGTGATTCACCCCTCCACTTT
>TRBV4-2|NA|NA|TRBJ2-2
CASSQIAANTGELFF
TGTGCCAGCAGCCAGATAGCGGCCAACACCGGGGAGCTGTTTTTT
>TRBV5-1|few|TRBD2|TRBJ2-7
CASSLAGGLAPPPSSYEQYF
TGCGCCAGCAGCTTGGCCGGAGGACTAGCGCCCCCACCGAGCTCCTACGAGCAGTACTTC
>TRBV5-6|few|TRBD1|TRBJ2-7
CASSLLDRRAYEQYF
TGTGCCAGCAGCTTGTTGGACAGGCGCGCCTACGAGCAGTACTTC
>TRBV4-3|NA|TRBD2|TRBJ2-1
CASSQVGLILAGAANEQFF
TGCGCCAGCAGCCAAGTGGGGCTTATACTAGCGGGAGCGGCTAATGAGCAGTTCTTC
>TRBV10-3|NA|NA|TRBJ2-1
CAISDPGLTNEQFF
TGTGCCATCAGTGACCCCGGACTGACCAATGAGCAGTTCTTC
>TRBV24-1|NA|TRBD1|TRBJ2-1
CATSRSGTGVGNEQFF
TGTGCCACCTCAAGATCCGGGACAGGAGTGGGGAATGAGCAGTTCTTC